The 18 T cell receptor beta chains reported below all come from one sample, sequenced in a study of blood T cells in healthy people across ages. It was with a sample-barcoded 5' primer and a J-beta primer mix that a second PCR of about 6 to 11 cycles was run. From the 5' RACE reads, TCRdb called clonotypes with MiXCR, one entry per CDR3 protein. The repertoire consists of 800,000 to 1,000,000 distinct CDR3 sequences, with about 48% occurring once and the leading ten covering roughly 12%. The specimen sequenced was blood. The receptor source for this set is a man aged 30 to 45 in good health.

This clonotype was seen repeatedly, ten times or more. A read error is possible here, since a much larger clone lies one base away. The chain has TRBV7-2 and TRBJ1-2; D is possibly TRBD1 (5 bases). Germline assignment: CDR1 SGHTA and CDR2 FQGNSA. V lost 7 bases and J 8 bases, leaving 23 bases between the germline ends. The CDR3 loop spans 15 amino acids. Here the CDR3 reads CASTLSRGQLYGYTF. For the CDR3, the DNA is TGTGCCAGCACCCTTAGTAGGGGCCAGCTCTACGGCTACACCTTC. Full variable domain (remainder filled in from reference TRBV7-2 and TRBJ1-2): GAGVSQSPSNKVTEKGKDVELRCDPISGHTALYWYRQSLGQGLEFLIYFQGNSAPDKSGLPSDRFSAERTGGSVSTLTIQRTQQEDSAVYLCASTLSRGQLYGYTFGSGTRLTVV.

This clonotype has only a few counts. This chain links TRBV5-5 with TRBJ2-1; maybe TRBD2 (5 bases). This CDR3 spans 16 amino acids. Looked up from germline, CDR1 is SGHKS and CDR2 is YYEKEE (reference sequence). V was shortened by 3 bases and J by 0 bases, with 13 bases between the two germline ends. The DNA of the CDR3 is TGTGCCAGCAGCTCCTCGACGGGATTCTCCTACAATGAGCAGTTCTTC. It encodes CASSSSTGFSYNEQFF.

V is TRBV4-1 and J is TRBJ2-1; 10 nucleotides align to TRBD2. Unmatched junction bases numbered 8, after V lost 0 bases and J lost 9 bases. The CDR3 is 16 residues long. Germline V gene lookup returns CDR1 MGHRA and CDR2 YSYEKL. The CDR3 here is CASSQDQRGGRGEQFF. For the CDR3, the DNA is TGCGCCAGCAGCCAAGATCAGCGGGGGGGCCGGGGTGAGCAGTTCTTC.

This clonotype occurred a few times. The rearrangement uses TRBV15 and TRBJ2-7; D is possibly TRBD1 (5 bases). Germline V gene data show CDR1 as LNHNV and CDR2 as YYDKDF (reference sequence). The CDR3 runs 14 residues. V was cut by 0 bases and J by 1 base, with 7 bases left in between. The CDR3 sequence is CATSRDRASYEQYF. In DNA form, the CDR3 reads TGTGCCACCAGCAGAGACAGGGCATCCTACGAGCAGTACTTC.

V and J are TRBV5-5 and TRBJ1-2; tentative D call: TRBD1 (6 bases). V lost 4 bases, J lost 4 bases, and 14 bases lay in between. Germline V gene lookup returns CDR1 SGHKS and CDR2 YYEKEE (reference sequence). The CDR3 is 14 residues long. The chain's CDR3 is CASSPDRHLYGYTF. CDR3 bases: TGTGCCAGCAGCCCGGACAGACACCTCTATGGCTACACCTTC.

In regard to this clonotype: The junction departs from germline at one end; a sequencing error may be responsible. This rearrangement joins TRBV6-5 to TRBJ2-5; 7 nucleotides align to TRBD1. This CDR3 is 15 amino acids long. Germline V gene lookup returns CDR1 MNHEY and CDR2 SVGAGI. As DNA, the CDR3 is TGTGCCAGCAATTACCACGGGACAGAGCAAGAGACCCAGTACTTC. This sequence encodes CASNYHGTEQETQYF.

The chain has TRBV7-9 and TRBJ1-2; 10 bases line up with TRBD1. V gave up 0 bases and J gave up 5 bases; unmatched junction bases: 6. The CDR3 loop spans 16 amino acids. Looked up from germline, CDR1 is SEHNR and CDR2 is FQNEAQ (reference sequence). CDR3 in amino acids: CASSLASGQGKYGYTF. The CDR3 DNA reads TGTGCCAGCAGCTTAGCGTCGGGACAGGGGAAGTATGGCTACACCTTC.

CDR3 nucleotides: TGTGCCAGCAGCTTAGGGCCCCTAGCGGGCTTCACAGATACGCAGTATTTT. Protein sequence: CASSLGPLAGFTDTQYF. The V call is TRBV7-2, the J call TRBJ2-3, with 8 bases matching TRBD2. Germline V gives CDR1 SGHTA, CDR2 FQGNSA. The junction had 8 bases not matched to a gene; V was cut back by 1 base and J by 2 bases. The CDR3 is 17 amino acids.

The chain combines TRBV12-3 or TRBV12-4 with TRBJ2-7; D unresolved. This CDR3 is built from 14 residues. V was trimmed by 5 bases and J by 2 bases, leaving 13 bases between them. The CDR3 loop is CASSPGPSAYEQYF. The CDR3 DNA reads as TGTGCCAGCAGTCCCGGACCCTCGGCCTACGAGCAGTACTTC.

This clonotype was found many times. Here the CDR3 reads CASSPTSGGFAAYNEQFF. CDR3 nucleotide sequence: TGTGCCAGCAGCCCGACTAGCGGGGGGTTTGCAGCCTACAATGAGCAGTTCTTC. V is TRBV28 and J is TRBJ2-1; TRBD2 aligns across 13 bases. The germline V gene has CDR1 MDHEN and CDR2 SYDVKM. This CDR3 comprises 18 residues. The V segment lost 6 bases and the J segment 2 bases; nucleotides outside the gene matches: 10.

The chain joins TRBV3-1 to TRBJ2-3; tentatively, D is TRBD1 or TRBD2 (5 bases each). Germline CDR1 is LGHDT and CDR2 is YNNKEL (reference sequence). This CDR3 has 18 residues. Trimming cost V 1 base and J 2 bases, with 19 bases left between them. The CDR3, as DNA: TGTGCCAGCAGCCAAGCCTGGACTCTGCTGGGGGACACAGATACGCAGTATTTT. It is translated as CASSQAWTLLGDTDTQYF.

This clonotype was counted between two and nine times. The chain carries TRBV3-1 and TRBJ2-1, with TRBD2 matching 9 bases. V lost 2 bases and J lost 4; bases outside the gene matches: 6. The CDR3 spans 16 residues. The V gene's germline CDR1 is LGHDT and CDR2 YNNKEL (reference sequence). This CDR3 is CASSQTSGGNYNEQFF. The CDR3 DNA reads TGTGCCAGCAGCCAAACAAGCGGGGGGAATTACAATGAGCAGTTCTTC.

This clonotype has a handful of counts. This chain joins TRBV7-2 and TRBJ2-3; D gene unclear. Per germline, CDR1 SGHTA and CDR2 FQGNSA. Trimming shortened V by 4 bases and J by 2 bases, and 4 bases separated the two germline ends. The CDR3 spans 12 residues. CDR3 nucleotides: TGTGCCAGCAGCTACGTCACAGATACGCAGTATTTT. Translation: CASSYVTDTQYF.

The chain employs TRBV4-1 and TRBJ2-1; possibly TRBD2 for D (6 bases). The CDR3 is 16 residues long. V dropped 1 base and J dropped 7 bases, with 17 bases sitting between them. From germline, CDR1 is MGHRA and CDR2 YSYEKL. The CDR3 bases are TGCGCCAGCAGCCAAGTCGGAAGTGGAGGGGCTAATGAGCAGTTCTTC. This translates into CASSQVGSGGANEQFF.

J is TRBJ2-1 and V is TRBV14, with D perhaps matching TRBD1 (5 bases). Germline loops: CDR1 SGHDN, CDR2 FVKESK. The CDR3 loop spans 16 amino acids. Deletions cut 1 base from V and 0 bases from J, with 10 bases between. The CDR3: CASSQGGWSSYNEQFF. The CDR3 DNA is TGTGCCAGCAGCCAAGGGGGCTGGAGCTCCTACAATGAGCAGTTCTTC.

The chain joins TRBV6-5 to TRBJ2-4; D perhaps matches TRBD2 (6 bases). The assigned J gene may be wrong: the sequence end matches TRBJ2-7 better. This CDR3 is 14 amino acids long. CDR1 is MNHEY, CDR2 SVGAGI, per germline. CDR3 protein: CASKLMAEGGEQYF. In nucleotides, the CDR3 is TGTGCCAGCAAACTGATGGCAGAGGGAGGCGAGCAGTACTTC.

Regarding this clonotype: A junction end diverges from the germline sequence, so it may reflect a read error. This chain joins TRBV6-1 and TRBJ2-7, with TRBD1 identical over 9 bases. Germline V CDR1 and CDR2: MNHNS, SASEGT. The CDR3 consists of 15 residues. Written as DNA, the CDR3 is TGTTCCAGCAGTGAAGGGACAGGGTGGTCCTACGAGCAGTACTTC. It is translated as CSSSEGTGWSYEQYF.

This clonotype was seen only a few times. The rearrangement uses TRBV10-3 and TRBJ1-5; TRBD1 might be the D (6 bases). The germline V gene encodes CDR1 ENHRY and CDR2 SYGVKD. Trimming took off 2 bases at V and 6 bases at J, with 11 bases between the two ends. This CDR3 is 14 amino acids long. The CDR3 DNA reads TGTGCCATCAGTGAGGGGCGACAGGCTCAGCCCCAGCATTTT. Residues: CAISEGRQAQPQHF.